This entry lists 23 T cell receptor beta chains sequenced from one sample in a study of blood T cells in healthy people across ages. Primed by a sample-barcoded 5' primer and a J-beta primer mix, a second PCR proceeded for roughly 7 to 11 cycles. TCRdb fed the 5' RACE reads into MiXCR, producing one record per CDR3 protein. The sample holds 1.5 million to 2 million distinct CDR3 sequences, roughly 49% seen once. Specimen: blood. These receptors were obtained from a woman aged 40 to 50 in good health.

J is TRBJ2-3 and V is TRBV20-1, with 12 bases lining up with TRBD1. CDR3 length: 15 residues. Germline CDR1 and CDR2: DFQATT and SNEGSKA (reference sequence). V lost 6 bases to trimming and J lost 6 bases; unmatched junction nucleotides: 10. The CDR3 protein is CSAPNPGQGADTQYF. DNA of the CDR3: TGCAGTGCGCCCAACCCGGGACAGGGGGCCGATACGCAGTATTTT.

This clonotype was observed once. This chain joins TRBV5-1 and TRBJ1-6; no reliable D call. CDR3 length: 14 amino acids. Trimming took off 0 bases at V and 5 bases at J, with 6 bases between the two ends. Germline CDR1 reads SGHRS; CDR2 reads YFSETQ. The CDR3 DNA is TGCGCCAGCAGCTTGGGACTGAATAATTCACCCCTCCACTTT. This codes for CASSLGLNNSPLHF.

There are many counts of this clonotype. J is TRBJ2-7 and V is TRBV25-1; D ambiguous. The CDR3 has 13 amino acids. V lost 5 bases to trimming and J lost 3 bases, with 11 bases between them. Germline values: CDR1 MGHDK, CDR2 SYGVNS. For the CDR3, the DNA is TGTGCCAGCAGTCCCTATGATAGCTACGAGCAGTACTTC. This encodes CASSPYDSYEQYF.

This rearrangement joins TRBV2 to TRBJ2-1; D remains ambiguous. The CDR3 consists of 16 residues. V lost 6 bases, J lost 3 bases, and 18 bases lay in between. Germline CDR1 reads SNHLY; CDR2 reads FYNNEI. The CDR3 coding sequence is TGTGCCAGCAGCGGTGACCATGCTAAGAACTACAATGAGCAGTTCTTC. Amino acids: CASSGDHAKNYNEQFF.

This chain's CDR3 is CSVEGTSYNEQYF. As DNA, the CDR3 is TGCAGCGTTGAAGGCACCTCCTACAATGAGCAGTACTTC. V is TRBV29-1 and J is TRBJ2-1; no clear D gene. The J call may not be correct, given that the DNA end is closer to TRBJ2-7. In germline, CDR1 is SQVTM, CDR2 ANQGSEA. This CDR3 has 13 amino acids.

The rearrangement uses TRBV4-1 and TRBJ1-4, with no clear D. Germline V gene sequence: CDR1 MGHRA, CDR2 YSYEKL. Trimming took 5 bases from V and 3 from J, leaving 13 bases between them. The length of the CDR3 is 15 residues. CDR3 protein: CASSSRVVANEKLFF. DNA of the CDR3: TGCGCCAGCAGCTCAAGGGTTGTGGCTAATGAAAAACTGTTTTTT.

The rearrangement joins TRBV5-1 to TRBJ2-7, with 11 bases that match TRBD2. Germline assignment: CDR1 SGHRS and CDR2 YFSETQ. The CDR3 consists of 13 residues. The V gene end was trimmed by 3 bases and the J gene end by 7 bases; junction bases not matched to a gene: 3. CDR3 DNA sequence: TGCGCCAGCAGCTGGACTAGCGGGCAGGAGCAGTACTTC. This sequence encodes CASSWTSGQEQYF.

This clonotype was detected many times. V usage is TRBV6-1 and J usage is TRBJ2-7; 7 bases line up with TRBD1. Germline CDR1 and CDR2: MNHNS and SASEGT. V was pared by 5 bases and J by 2 bases, with 6 bases of the junction left unmatched. The CDR3 runs 14 residues. The CDR3 DNA reads TGTGCCAGCAGTAACCGGGACAGAGCCTACGAGCAGTACTTC. This gives the protein CASSNRDRAYEQYF.

The chain is built from TRBV4-2 and TRBJ1-4; 7 nucleotides match TRBD1. Per the germline V gene, CDR1 is LGHNA and CDR2 is YNFKEQ. V dropped 3 bases and J dropped 4; count of bases not matched to a gene: 8. CDR3 length: 16 amino acids. CDR3 residues: CASSQDWTGLNEKLFF. CDR3 in DNA: TGTGCCAGCAGCCAGGATTGGACAGGCCTTAATGAAAAACTGTTTTTT.

V and J are TRBV5-1 and TRBJ1-1; 8 bases align to TRBD1. With V trimmed by 4 bases and J by 3 bases, 8 bases remained unmatched. The CDR3 is 15 amino acids. CDR1 and CDR2 (germline): SGHRS, YFSETQ. This CDR3 reads CASSMDRVLDTEAFF. The CDR3 DNA follows: TGCGCCAGCAGCATGGACAGGGTTCTGGACACTGAAGCTTTCTTT.

This chain connects TRBV28 to TRBJ2-7; 8 nucleotides line up with TRBD1. Unmatched junction bases numbered 9, after V lost 5 bases and J lost 0 bases. Germline assignment: CDR1 MDHEN and CDR2 SYDVKM. This CDR3 is built from 16 residues. As DNA, the CDR3 is TGTGCCAGCAGTCCCATACAGGGGGTTTTCTCCTACGAGCAGTACTTC. It codes for CASSPIQGVFSYEQYF.

The chain has TRBV7-3 and TRBJ2-3; 11 nucleotides agree with TRBD2. Per germline, CDR1 SGHTA and CDR2 FQGTGA. V shed 5 bases and J 8 bases; nucleotides not matched to a gene: 12. This CDR3 is 16 amino acids long. The CDR3 loop is CASSQEGLAVQGTQYF. CDR3 nucleotide sequence: TGTGCCAGCAGCCAAGAGGGACTAGCGGTGCAGGGTACGCAGTATTTT. The full variable domain, in which reference TRBV7-3 and TRBJ2-3 provide the parts outside the CDR3, is GAGVSQTPSNKVTEKGKYVELRCDPISGHTALYWYRQSLGQGPEFLIYFQGTGAADDSGLPNDRFFAVRPEGSVSTLKIQRTERGDSAVYLCASSQEGLAVQGTQYFGPGTRLTVL.

V gene TRBV4-1 combines with J gene TRBJ2-5, with D uncertain. The CDR3 has 13 residues. With 4 bases removed from V and 4 bases from J, the gap between germline ends came to 10 bases. Germline V gene sequence: CDR1 MGHRA, CDR2 YSYEKL. The CDR3 DNA follows: TGCGCCAGCAGCCCCGACGAGTCAGAGACCCAGTACTTC. Protein sequence: CASSPDESETQYF.

The rearrangement uses TRBV4-2 and TRBJ2-7; the match to TRBD1 covers 7 bases. CDR3 size: 16 residues. V was pared by 0 bases and J by 5 bases, with 10 bases of the junction left unmatched. Per the germline V gene, CDR1 is LGHNA and CDR2 is YNFKEQ. The CDR3, as DNA: TGTGCCAGCAGCCAAGATTTGGGGACAGCCGGCAACGAGCAGTACTTC. It translates to CASSQDLGTAGNEQYF.

The CDR3 loop is CASSAVRENTGELFF. The CDR3 DNA reads as TGTGCCAGCAGTGCCGTTCGGGAGAACACCGGGGAGCTGTTTTTT. This chain joins TRBV2 and TRBJ2-2, with a tentative D call TRBD2 (5 bases). Trimming left V 4 bases short and J 1 base short, with 10 bases between. The CDR3 consists of 15 residues. From germline, CDR1 is SNHLY and CDR2 FYNNEI.

This clonotype has a single count. The CDR3 DNA sequence: TGCAGTGCTAGGTCGACAGGTATCAAAAACATTCAGTACTTC. Amino acids: CSARSTGIKNIQYF. The chain joins TRBV20-1 to TRBJ2-4, with TRBD1 as a possible D gene (6 bases). V gave up 3 bases and J gave up 3 bases, with 12 bases separating them. The CDR3 runs 14 residues. In germline, CDR1 is DFQATT, CDR2 SNEGSKA (reference sequence).

The chain has TRBV2 and TRBJ2-2; 10 nucleotides match TRBD1. V was clipped by 10 bases and J by 4 bases; unmatched bases: 9. CDR3 length: 15 residues. The V gene's germline CDR1 is SNHLY and CDR2 FYNNEI. The CDR3 protein is CATRQGAPSTGELFF. The CDR3 DNA is TGTGCCACCCGACAGGGGGCGCCATCCACCGGGGAGCTGTTTTTT.

This chain connects TRBV20-1 to TRBJ2-1, with a weak D call TRBD2 (5 bases). Near its end, the DNA agrees better with TRBJ2-7, so the J call may be wrong. This CDR3 has 15 amino acids. The V gene's germline CDR1 is DFQATT and CDR2 SNEGSKA (reference sequence). For the CDR3, the DNA is TGCAGTGCTAGAGGTAGTGGGAGCTCCTACAATGAGCAGTACTTC. Residues: CSARGSGSSYNEQYF.

This clonotype came up a few times. The chain links TRBV7-2 to TRBJ2-1; D gene ambiguous. This CDR3 comprises 13 residues. Germline V lookup: CDR1 SGHTA, CDR2 FQGNSA. V was pared by 4 bases and J by 5 bases, with 9 bases between. The CDR3 loop is CASSSRVNNEQFF. In DNA form, the CDR3 reads TGTGCCAGCAGCTCACGAGTTAACAATGAGCAGTTCTTC.

A few counts support this clonotype. The chain combines TRBV24-1 with TRBJ1-2, with D perhaps TRBD1 (5 bases). Germline loops: CDR1 KGHDR, CDR2 SFDVKD. The CDR3 consists of 15 residues. V was trimmed by 4 bases and J by 6 bases, leaving 17 bases between them. CDR3 loop: CATSETGPGRNGYTF. The CDR3 DNA reads as TGTGCCACCAGTGAGACCGGGCCGGGGCGGAATGGCTACACCTTC.

Only one count was recorded for this clonotype. The rearrangement links TRBV11-3 to TRBJ2-1, with a tentative D call TRBD1 (6 bases). From germline, CDR1 is SGHNT and CDR2 YENEEA. V was clipped by 4 bases and J by 8 bases, with 15 bases between them. CDR3 length: 14 amino acids. The CDR3 DNA reads as TGTGCCAGCAGCTCCAGCAGGGGAAGATATGAGCAGTTCTTC. The encoded protein is CASSSSRGRYEQFF.

On this clonotype itself: At one end, the junction sequence differs from germline, possibly due to a read error. The J gene is TRBJ2-3, the V gene TRBV24-1; 10 nucleotides agree with TRBD2. Germline CDR1 reads KGHDR; CDR2 reads SFDVKD. The CDR3 sequence is 15 residues long. CDR3 sequence (DNA): TGTGCCACCAGTGATACTACTAGCGGGGACTATGAGCAGTACTTT. This codes for CATSDTTSGDYEQYF.

J is TRBJ2-5 and V is TRBV4-3; 12 nucleotides agree with TRBD2. CDR3 length: 17 residues. Germline CDR1 and CDR2: LGHNA and YSLEER. V shed 0 bases, J shed 4 bases, and the junction held 6 bases outside the gene matches. CDR3: CASSQDLASGGGETQYF. CDR3 nucleotides: TGCGCCAGCAGCCAAGACTTGGCTAGCGGGGGGGGAGAGACCCAGTACTTC.